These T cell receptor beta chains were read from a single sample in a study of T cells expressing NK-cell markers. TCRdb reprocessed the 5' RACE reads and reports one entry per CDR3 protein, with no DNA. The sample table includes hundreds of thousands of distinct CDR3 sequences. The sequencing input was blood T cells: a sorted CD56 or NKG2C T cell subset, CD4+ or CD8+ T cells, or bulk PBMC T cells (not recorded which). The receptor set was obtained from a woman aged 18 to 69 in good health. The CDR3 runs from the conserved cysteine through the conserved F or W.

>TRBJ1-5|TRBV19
CASSTGQAAQPQHF
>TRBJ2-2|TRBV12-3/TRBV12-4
CASSLFPGELFF
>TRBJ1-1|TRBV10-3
CAIGTQGTEAFF
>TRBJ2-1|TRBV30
CAWGEASGSVEQFF
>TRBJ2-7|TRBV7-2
CASSFTGGSPSEQYF
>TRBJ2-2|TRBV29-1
CSVPGLQNTGELFF
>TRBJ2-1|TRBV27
CASSVGQGFIDNEQFF
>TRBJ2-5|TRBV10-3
CAISAGSGGETQYF
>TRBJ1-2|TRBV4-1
CASSQGGSLGYGYTF
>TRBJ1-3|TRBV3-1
CASSQVPGNTIYF
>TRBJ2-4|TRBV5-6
CASSLDGGKNIQYF
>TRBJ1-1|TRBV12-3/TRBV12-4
CASSSGTEAFF
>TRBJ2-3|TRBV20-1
CSAENRGLSTDTQYF
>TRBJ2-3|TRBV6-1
CASSTGQPRSTDTQYF
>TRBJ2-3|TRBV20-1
CSADPEDTPRDTQYF
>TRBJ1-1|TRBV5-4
CASSWRGQANTEAFF
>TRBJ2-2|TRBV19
CASSLPTEFANTGELFF
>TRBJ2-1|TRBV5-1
CASSRLGRDEQFF
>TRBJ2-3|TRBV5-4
CASSLVVAGADTQYF
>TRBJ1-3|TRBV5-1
CASSLGVGTGYSGNTIYF
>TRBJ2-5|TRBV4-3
CASSPLGEETQYF
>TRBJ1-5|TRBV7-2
CASSLVRDQPQHF
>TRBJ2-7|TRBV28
CASSSTVPYEQYF
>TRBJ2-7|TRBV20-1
CSAHDLYSSYEQYF
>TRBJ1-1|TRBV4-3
CASSRGTGHTEAFF
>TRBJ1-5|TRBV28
CASNQGSGSNQPQHF
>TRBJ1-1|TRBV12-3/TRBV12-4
CASSPTVGLYTEAFF
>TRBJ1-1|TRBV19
CASSIDRMGSEAFF
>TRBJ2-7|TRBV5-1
CASSLEDVGVYEQYF
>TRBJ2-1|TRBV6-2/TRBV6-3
CASSSSGSANEQFF
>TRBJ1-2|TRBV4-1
CASSQDTGAQGAANYGYTF